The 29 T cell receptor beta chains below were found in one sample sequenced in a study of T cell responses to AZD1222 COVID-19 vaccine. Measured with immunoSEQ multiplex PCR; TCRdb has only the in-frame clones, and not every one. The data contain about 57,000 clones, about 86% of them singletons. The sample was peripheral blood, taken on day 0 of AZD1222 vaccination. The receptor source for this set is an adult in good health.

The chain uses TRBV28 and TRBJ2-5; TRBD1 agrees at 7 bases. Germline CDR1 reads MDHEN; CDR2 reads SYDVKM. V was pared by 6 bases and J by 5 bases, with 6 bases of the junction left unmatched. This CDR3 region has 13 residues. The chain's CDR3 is CASSQIRGETQYF. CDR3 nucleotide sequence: TGTGCCAGCAGCCAAATCAGGGGGGAGACCCAGTACTTC.

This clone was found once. DNA of the CDR3: TGTGCCAGCAGCCAAGATAATCTCTGGGCGGGACAACGAACCTACGAGCAGTACTTC. Protein sequence: CASSQDNLWAGQRTYEQYF. The gene calls are TRBV3-1 (or the pseudogene TRBV3-2) and TRBJ2-7; the D call may be TRBD1 or TRBD2 (6 bases each). Trimming took 0 bases from V and 2 from J, leaving 23 bases between them. Germline lookup yields CDR1 LGHDT and CDR2 YNNKEL (reference sequence). This CDR3 contains 19 residues.

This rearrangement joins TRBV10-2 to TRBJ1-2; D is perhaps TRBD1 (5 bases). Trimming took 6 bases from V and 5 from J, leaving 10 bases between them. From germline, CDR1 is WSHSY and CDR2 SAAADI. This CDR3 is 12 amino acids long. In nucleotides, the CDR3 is TGCGCCAGCAGCCAGGGCCAGTATGGCTACACCTTC. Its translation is CASSQGQYGYTF.

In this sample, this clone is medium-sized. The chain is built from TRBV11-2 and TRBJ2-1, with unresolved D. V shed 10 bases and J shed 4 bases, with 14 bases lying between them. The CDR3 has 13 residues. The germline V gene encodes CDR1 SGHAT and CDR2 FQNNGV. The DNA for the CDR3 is TGTGCCATCCGCGGCTCCCGATACAATGAGCAGTTCTTC. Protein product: CAIRGSRYNEQFF.

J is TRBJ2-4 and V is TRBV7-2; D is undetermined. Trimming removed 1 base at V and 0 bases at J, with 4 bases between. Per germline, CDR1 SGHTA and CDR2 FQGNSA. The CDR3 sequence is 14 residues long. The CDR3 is CASSLDPAKNIQYF. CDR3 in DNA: TGTGCCAGCAGCTTAGACCCAGCCAAAAACATTCAGTACTTC.

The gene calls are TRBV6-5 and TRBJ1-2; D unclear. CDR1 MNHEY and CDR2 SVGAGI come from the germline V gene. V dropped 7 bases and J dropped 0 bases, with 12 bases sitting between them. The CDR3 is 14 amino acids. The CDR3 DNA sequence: TGTGCCAGCAATAGGGCTCAAGCTAACTATGGCTACACCTTC. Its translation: CASNRAQANYGYTF.

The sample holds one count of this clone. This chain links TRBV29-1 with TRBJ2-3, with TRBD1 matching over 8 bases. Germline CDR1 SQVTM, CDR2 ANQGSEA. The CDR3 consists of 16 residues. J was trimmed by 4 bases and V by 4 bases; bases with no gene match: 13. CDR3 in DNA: TGCAGCGTTGTGTCCATGACAGGGGTGGGGGCAGATACGCAGTATTTT. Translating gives CSVVSMTGVGADTQYF.

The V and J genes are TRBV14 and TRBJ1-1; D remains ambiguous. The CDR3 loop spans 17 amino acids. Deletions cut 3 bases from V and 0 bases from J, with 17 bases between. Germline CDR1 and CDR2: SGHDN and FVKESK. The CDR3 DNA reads TGTGCCAGCAGCCACCAGAGTAAGGTCAGAGTGAACACTGAAGCTTTCTTT. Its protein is CASSHQSKVRVNTEAFF.

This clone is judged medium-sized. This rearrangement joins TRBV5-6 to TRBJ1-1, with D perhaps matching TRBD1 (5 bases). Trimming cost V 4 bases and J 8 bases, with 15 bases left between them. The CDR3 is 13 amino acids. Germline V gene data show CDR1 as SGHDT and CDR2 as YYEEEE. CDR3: CASSPSTGTEAFF. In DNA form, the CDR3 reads TGTGCCAGCAGCCCTTCGACGGGGACCGAAGCTTTCTTT. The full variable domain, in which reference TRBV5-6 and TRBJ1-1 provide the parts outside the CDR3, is DAGVTQSPTHLIKTRGQQVTLRCSPKSGHDTVSWYQQALGQGPQFIFQYYEEEERQRGNFPDRFSGHQFPNYSSELNVNALLLGDSALYLCASSPSTGTEAFFGQGTRLTVV.

The CDR3 loop is CAIRQSGTSNNEQFF. The CDR3, as DNA: TGTGCCATCAGGCAATCTGGGACATCTAACAATGAGCAGTTCTTC. The V and J genes are TRBV10-3 and TRBJ2-1, with TRBD1 as a possible D gene (6 bases). Germline values: CDR1 ENHRY, CDR2 SYGVKD. The CDR3 contains 15 residues. Trimming took 6 bases from V and 5 from J, leaving 17 bases between them.

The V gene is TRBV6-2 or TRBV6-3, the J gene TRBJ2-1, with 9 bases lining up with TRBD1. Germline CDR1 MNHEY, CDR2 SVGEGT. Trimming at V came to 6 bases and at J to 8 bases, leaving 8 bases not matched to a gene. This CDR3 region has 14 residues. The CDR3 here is CASSTGQGFDEQFF. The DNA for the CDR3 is TGTGCCAGCAGCACGGGACAGGGTTTCGATGAGCAGTTCTTC.

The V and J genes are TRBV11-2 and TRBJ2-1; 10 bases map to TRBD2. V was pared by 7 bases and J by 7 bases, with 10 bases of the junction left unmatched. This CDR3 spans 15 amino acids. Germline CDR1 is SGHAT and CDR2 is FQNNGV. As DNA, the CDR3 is TGTGCCAGCACCAAGGGCGCTAGCGGGAGTAATGAGCAGTTCTTC. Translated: CASTKGASGSNEQFF.

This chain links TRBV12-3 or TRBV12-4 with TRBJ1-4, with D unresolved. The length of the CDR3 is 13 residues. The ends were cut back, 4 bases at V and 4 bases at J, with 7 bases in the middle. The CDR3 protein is CASSSVLNEKLFF. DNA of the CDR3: TGTGCCAGCAGTTCCGTCCTTAATGAAAAACTGTTTTTT.

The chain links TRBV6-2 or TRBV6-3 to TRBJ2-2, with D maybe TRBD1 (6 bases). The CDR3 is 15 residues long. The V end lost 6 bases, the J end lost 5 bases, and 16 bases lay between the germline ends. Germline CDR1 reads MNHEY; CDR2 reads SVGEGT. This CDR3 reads CASSPATGGTGELFF. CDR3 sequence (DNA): TGTGCCAGCAGCCCAGCGACAGGAGGTACCGGGGAGCTGTTTTTT.

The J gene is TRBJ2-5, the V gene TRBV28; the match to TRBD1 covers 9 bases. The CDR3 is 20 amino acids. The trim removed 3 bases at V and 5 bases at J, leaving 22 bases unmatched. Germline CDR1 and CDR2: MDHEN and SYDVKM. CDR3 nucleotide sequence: TGTGCCAGCAGTTTGGCCGGGACAGGGCCCTACGGCGAGGGGACGGAGACCCAGTACTTC. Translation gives CASSLAGTGPYGEGTETQYF.

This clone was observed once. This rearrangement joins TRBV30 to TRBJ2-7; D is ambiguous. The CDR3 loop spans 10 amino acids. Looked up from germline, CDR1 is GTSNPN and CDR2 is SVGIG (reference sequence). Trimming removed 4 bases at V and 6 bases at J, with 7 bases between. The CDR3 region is CAWKRGEQYF. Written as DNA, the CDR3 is TGTGCCTGGAAACGAGGCGAGCAGTACTTC.

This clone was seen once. CDR3 region: CASSLIRQAYGYTF. In DNA, the CDR3 is TGTGCCAGCAGTTTAATAAGGCAGGCTTATGGCTACACCTTC. The rearrangement links TRBV28 to TRBJ1-2; D remains unclear. Germline V gene data show CDR1 as MDHEN and CDR2 as SYDVKM. The V and J ends lost 2 bases and 5 bases respectively, with 12 bases between them. CDR3 length: 14 residues.

CDR3 sequence reads: CAWTTAGTSVEQFF. The CDR3, as DNA: TGTGCCTGGACTACCGCCGGGACTAGCGTAGAGCAGTTCTTC. The J gene is TRBJ2-1, the V gene TRBV30; 10 bases fit TRBD2. Germline trimming cut 4 bases from V and 10 bases from J; bases unmatched to any gene: 10. This CDR3 has 14 amino acids. Germline CDR1 reads GTSNPN; CDR2 reads SVGIG (reference sequence). The complete variable domain, with remaining parts taken from reference TRBV30 and TRBJ2-1, reads SQTIHQWPATLVQPVGSPLSLECTVEGTSNPNLYWYRQAAGRGLQLLFYSVGIGQISSEVPQNLSASRPQDRQFILSSKKLLLSDSGFYLCAWTTAGTSVEQFFGPGTRLTVL.

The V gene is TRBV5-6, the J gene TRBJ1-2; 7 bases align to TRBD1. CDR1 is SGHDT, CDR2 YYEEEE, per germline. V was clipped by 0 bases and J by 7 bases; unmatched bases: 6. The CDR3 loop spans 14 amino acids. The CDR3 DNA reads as TGTGCCAGCAGCTTGGCAGGAGGGGACAGTGGCTACACCTTC. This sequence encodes CASSLAGGDSGYTF. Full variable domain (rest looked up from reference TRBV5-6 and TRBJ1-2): DAGVTQSPTHLIKTRGQQVTLRCSPKSGHDTVSWYQQALGQGPQFIFQYYEEEERQRGNFPDRFSGHQFPNYSSELNVNALLLGDSALYLCASSLAGGDSGYTFGSGTRLTVV.

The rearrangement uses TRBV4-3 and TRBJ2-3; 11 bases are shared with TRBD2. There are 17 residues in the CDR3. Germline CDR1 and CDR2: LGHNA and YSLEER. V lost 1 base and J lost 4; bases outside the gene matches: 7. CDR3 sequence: CASSQGALAGGPDTQYF. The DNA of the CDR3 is TGCGCCAGCAGCCAAGGGGCTCTAGCGGGAGGTCCAGATACGCAGTATTTT.

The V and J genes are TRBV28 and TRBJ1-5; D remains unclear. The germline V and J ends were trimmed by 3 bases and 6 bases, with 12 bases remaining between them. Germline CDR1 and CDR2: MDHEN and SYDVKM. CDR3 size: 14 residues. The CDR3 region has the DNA TGTGCCAGCAGTTTGGCCTCCGCAGGTCAGCCCCAGCATTTT. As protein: CASSLASAGQPQHF.

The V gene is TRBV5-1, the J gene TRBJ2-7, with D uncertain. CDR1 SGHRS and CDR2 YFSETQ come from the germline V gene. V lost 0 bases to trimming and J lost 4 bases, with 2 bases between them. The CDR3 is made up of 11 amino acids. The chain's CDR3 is CASSLDYEQYF. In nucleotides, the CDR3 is TGCGCCAGCAGCTTGGATTACGAGCAGTACTTC.

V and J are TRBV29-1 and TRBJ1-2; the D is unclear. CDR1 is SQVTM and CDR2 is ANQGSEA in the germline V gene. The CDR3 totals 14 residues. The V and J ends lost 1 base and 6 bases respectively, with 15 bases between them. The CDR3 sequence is CSVEGLGILDGYTF. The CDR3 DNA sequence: TGCAGCGTTGAAGGGTTAGGGATTTTGGATGGCTACACCTTC.

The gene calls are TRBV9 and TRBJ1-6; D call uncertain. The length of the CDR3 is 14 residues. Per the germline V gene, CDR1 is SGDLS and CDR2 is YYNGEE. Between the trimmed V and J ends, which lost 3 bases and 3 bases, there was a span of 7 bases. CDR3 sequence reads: CASSAGLYNSPLHF. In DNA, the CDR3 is TGTGCCAGCAGCGCGGGTCTCTATAATTCACCCCTCCACTTT.

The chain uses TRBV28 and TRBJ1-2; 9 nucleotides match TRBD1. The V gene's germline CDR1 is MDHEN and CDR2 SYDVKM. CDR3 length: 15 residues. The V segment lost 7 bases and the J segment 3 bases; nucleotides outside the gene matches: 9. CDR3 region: CASNLQGARHYGYTF. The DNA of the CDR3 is TGTGCCAGCAATCTACAGGGGGCGCGCCACTATGGCTACACCTTC.

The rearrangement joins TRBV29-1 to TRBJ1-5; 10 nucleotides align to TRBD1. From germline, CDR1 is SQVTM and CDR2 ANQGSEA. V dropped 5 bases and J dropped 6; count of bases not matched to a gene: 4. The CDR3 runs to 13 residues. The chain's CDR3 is CSVWDRGGQPQHF. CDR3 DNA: TGCAGCGTTTGGGACAGGGGTGGTCAGCCCCAGCATTTT.

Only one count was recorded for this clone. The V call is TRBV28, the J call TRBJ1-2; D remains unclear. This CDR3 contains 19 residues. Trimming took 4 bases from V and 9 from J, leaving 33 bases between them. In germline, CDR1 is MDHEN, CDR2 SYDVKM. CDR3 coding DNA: TGTGCCAGCAGTTCTAAGCCGAACCCCTCTCGCAGGAACATCGGGCGCTACACCTTC. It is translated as CASSSKPNPSRRNIGRYTF.

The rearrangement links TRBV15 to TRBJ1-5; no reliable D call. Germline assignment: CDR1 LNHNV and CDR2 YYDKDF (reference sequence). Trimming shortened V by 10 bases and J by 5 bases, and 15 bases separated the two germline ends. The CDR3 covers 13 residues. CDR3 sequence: CASQPQVDQPQHF. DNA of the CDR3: TGTGCCAGTCAGCCGCAGGTTGATCAGCCCCAGCATTTT.

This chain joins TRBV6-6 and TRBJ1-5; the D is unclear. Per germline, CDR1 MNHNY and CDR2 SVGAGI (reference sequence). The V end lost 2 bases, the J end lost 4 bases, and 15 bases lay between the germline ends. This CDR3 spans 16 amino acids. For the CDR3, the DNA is TGTGCCAGCAGTTACCGAGAGAGAGGCGGGAATCAGCCCCAGCATTTT. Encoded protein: CASSYRERGGNQPQHF.